This passage covers 19 T cell receptor beta chains from one sample sequenced in a study of cytomegalovirus exposure and HLA in healthy donors. PCR amplification relied on 60 Vbeta primers (plus 13 Jbeta primers). Clones were sequenced by immunoSEQ multiplex PCR, and TCRdb holds only the in-frame ones, with some missing. Here the sample spans some 180,000 clones, roughly 87% being singletons. Sample: PBMCs. The origin of the receptors is a girl under two years old in good health and CMV-seronegative.

V usage is TRBV7-9 and J usage is TRBJ1-1, with D tentatively TRBD1 (6 bases). Trimming shortened V by 4 bases and J by 3 bases, and 9 bases separated the two germline ends. Germline V gives CDR1 SEHNR, CDR2 FQNEAQ (reference sequence). The CDR3 contains 13 residues. Written as DNA, the CDR3 is TGTGCCAGCAGCTGGACAGTCGACACTGAAGCTTTCTTT. Protein: CASSWTVDTEAFF.

The chain couples TRBV9 to TRBJ2-3; 16 bases align to TRBD2. V shed 3 bases and J 2 bases; nucleotides not matched to a gene: 6. The CDR3 is made up of 18 amino acids. Germline CDR1 and CDR2: SGDLS and YYNGEE. As DNA, the CDR3 is TGTGCCAGCAGCGCCGGGACTAGCGGGGGGGAAAACACAGATACGCAGTATTTT. Translation: CASSAGTSGGENTDTQYF.

This clone has just a few counts. The J gene is TRBJ1-1, the V gene TRBV27, with 11 bases matching TRBD1. The CDR3 sequence is 14 residues long. Unmatched junction bases numbered 6, after V lost 7 bases and J lost 5 bases. Germline V CDR1 and CDR2: MNHEY, SMNVEV (reference sequence). The CDR3 DNA follows: TGTGCCAGCAAGGACAGGGGGCGCGGTACTGAAGCTTTCTTT. Translated: CASKDRGRGTEAFF.

The V and J genes are TRBV27 and TRBJ1-5, with D perhaps matching TRBD1 (5 bases). CDR3 length: 17 residues. Deletions cut 5 bases from V and 7 bases from J, with 24 bases between. Looked up from germline, CDR1 is MNHEY and CDR2 is SMNVEV (reference sequence). The CDR3 region is CASSPTVDRRRHQPQHF. The CDR3 nucleotides read TGTGCCAGCAGTCCCACCGTAGACAGACGGCGACACCAGCCCCAGCATTTT.

The chain couples TRBV5-1 to TRBJ2-3; tentatively, D is TRBD1 (6 bases). The germline gives CDR1 SGHRS, CDR2 YFSETQ. The CDR3 is 15 residues long. Trimming shortened V by 3 bases and J by 0 bases, and 11 bases separated the two germline ends. CDR3 amino acids: CASSSQGRSTDTQYF. In DNA form, the CDR3 reads TGCGCCAGCAGCTCCCAGGGGCGGAGCACAGATACGCAGTATTTT.

The genes are TRBV5-6 and TRBJ2-3; D is possibly TRBD2 (5 bases). This CDR3 has 14 residues. The germline V gene has CDR1 SGHDT and CDR2 YYEEEE. Trimming cost V 0 bases and J 4 bases, with 9 bases left between them. The CDR3 here is CASSLAGSADTQYF. The CDR3 DNA reads TGTGCCAGCAGCTTGGCTGGGAGTGCAGATACGCAGTATTTT.

This chain links TRBV9 with TRBJ1-1, with D possibly being TRBD1 (6 bases). The germline CDR1 and CDR2 sequences are SGDLS and YYNGEE. This CDR3 is built from 14 residues. Trimming cost V 1 base and J 7 bases, with 14 bases left between them. The CDR3 bases are TGTGCCAGCAGCGTACGCTCAGGGGCGGGTGAAGCTTTCTTT. Amino acid sequence: CASSVRSGAGEAFF.

As for this clone: Compared with germline, one end of the junction differs, possibly owing to a read error. CDR3 bases: TGTGCCAGTAGTAAATCCCAGTTGGGCCAAGAAACCCAGTACTTC. It is translated as CASSKSQLGQETQYF. The chain joins TRBV19 to TRBJ2-5; D gene ambiguous. This CDR3 region has 15 residues. The germline CDR1 and CDR2 sequences are LNHDA and SQIVND (reference sequence). Combining the CDR3 with reference TRBV19 and TRBJ2-5 gives the whole variable domain DGGITQSPKYLFRKEGQNVTLSCEQNLNHDAMYWYRQDPGQGLRLIYYSQIVNDFQKGDIAEGYSVSREKKESFPLTVTSAQKNPTAFYLCASSKSQLGQETQYFGPGTRLLVL.

A single count supports this clone. This sequence joins TRBV10-3 and TRBJ2-3; 11 bases are a match to TRBD2. The CDR3 loop spans 19 amino acids. V gave up 0 bases and J gave up 0 bases; unmatched junction bases: 8. CDR1 ENHRY and CDR2 SYGVKD come from the germline V gene. CDR3 loop: CAISESRLAGRPSTDTQYF. The CDR3 bases are TGTGCCATCAGTGAGTCGCGACTAGCGGGGCGGCCTAGCACAGATACGCAGTATTTT.

The chain joins TRBV9 to TRBJ2-2; TRBD2 matches at 13 bases. V dropped 4 bases and J dropped 2; count of bases not matched to a gene: 11. Germline V gene data show CDR1 as SGDLS and CDR2 as YYNGEE. The CDR3 runs 19 residues. CDR3 protein: CASSPPGLAGAINTGELFF. CDR3 coding DNA: TGTGCCAGCAGCCCCCCAGGACTAGCGGGAGCGATCAACACCGGGGAGCTGTTTTTT. Using reference TRBV9 and TRBJ2-2 for the parts outside the CDR3, the full variable domain is DSGVTQTPKHLITATGQRVTLRCSPRSGDLSVYWYQQSLDQGLQFLIQYYNGEERAKGNILERFSAQQFPDLHSELNLSSLELGDSALYFCASSPPGLAGAINTGELFFGEGSRLTVL.

The chain employs TRBV30 and TRBJ2-7; perhaps TRBD2 as D (6 bases). Trimming stripped 4 bases from V and 2 bases from J, with 15 bases between. Germline CDR1 GTSNPN, CDR2 SVGIG (reference sequence). The CDR3 has 14 residues. CDR3 sequence (DNA): TGTGCCTGGACCTCGGGACTCCCACCCTACGAGCAGTACTTC. Translating gives CAWTSGLPPYEQYF.

This clone was counted a few times. The chain links TRBV6-1 to TRBJ2-7; D unresolved. CDR3 length: 14 residues. The ends were cut back, 0 bases at V and 9 bases at J, with 15 bases in the middle. Germline V gene data show CDR1 as MNHNS and CDR2 as SASEGT. CDR3 amino acids: CASSEALEWNGQYF. The CDR3 nucleotides are TGTGCCAGCAGTGAAGCGCTAGAATGGAACGGGCAGTACTTC.

The rearrangement links TRBV5-1 to TRBJ2-7, with 10 bases aligning to TRBD2. The CDR3 has 16 residues. CDR1 is SGHRS, CDR2 YFSETQ, per germline. V was pared by 0 bases and J by 0 bases, with 3 bases of the junction left unmatched. CDR3 loop: CASSLGLAGFSYEQYF. CDR3 sequence (DNA): TGCGCCAGCAGCTTGGGACTAGCGGGTTTCTCCTACGAGCAGTACTTC.

V gene TRBV2 combines with J gene TRBJ2-2; perhaps TRBD1 as D (5 bases). This CDR3 region has 14 residues. The ends were cut back, 8 bases at V and 4 bases at J, with 14 bases in the middle. Per germline, CDR1 SNHLY and CDR2 FYNNEI. This CDR3 is CASSFRDGTGELFF. The DNA for the CDR3 is TGTGCCAGCTCGTTCAGGGATGGCACCGGGGAGCTGTTTTTT.

V is TRBV15 and J is TRBJ1-1; D uncertain. The CDR3 consists of 15 residues. Per the germline V gene, CDR1 is LNHNV and CDR2 is YYDKDF (reference sequence). Between the trimmed V and J ends, which lost 1 base and 3 bases, there was a span of 12 bases. The DNA for the CDR3 is TGTGCCACCAGCAGAGTCGCTACCCCCGACACTGAAGCTTTCTTT. It is translated as CATSRVATPDTEAFF. Full variable domain (missing parts from reference TRBV15 and TRBJ1-1): DAMVIQNPRYQVTQFGKPVTLSCSQTLNHNVMYWYQQKSSQAPKLLFHYYDKDFNNEADTPDNFQSRRPNTSFCFLDIRSPGLGDTAMYLCATSRVATPDTEAFFGQGTRLTVV.

The V gene is TRBV18, the J gene TRBJ1-4; TRBD1 agrees at 7 bases. The CDR3 sequence is 15 residues long. The ends lost 3 bases at V and 3 bases at J; junction bases unmatched: 4. In germline, CDR1 is KGHSH, CDR2 LQKENI. CDR3 nucleotide sequence: TGTGCCAGCTCACCGGAGGGGGCCTCTAATGAAAAACTGTTTTTT. Its protein product is CASSPEGASNEKLFF.

This clone appeared a few times. V and J are TRBV28 and TRBJ1-2; D is undetermined. The CDR3 loop spans 13 amino acids. Per the germline V gene, CDR1 is MDHEN and CDR2 is SYDVKM. Trimming pared 7 bases from V and 5 bases from J, leaving 14 bases between. The CDR3 nucleotides read TGTGCCAGCAAAATCGGGAGCGAGTATGGCTACACCTTC. Translating it yields CASKIGSEYGYTF.

The chain joins TRBV29-1 to TRBJ2-2, with D perhaps matching TRBD2 (6 bases). Germline-derived CDR1 and CDR2 are SQVTM and ANQGSEA. This CDR3 has 12 amino acids. V lost 6 bases, J lost 6 bases, and 11 bases lay in between. The CDR3 loop is CSVGGVAGELFF. For the CDR3, the DNA is TGCAGCGTGGGCGGGGTTGCCGGGGAGCTGTTTTTT.

The CDR3 DNA follows: TGTGCCAGTAGTCAGGGGAGGAACACTGAAGCTTTCTTT. The encoded protein is CASSQGRNTEAFF. The chain couples TRBV19 to TRBJ1-1; possible D gene TRBD1, 6 bases. Trimming pared 5 bases from V and 1 base from J, leaving 8 bases between. Germline CDR1 and CDR2: LNHDA and SQIVND (reference sequence). This CDR3 has 13 amino acids.